The clone carrying this T cell receptor beta chain has just a few counts. The sample originates from a study of blood T cell repertoires in COVID-19. Study background: From the United States, Italy and Spain came samples of acute and convalescent COVID-19.

Authors' methods: Reference gene primer amplification gave nucleated cell count estimates. Profiling relied on immunoSEQ multiplex PCR, and the TCRdb table lists in-frame clones only, not all of them. V, J and clone size are taken as reported in that table, and D and trimming were inferred from the DNA itself. The sample has around 80,000 clones; 75% to 85% are singletons. CDR3 length: 16 residues. Germline lookup yields CDR1 LGHNA and CDR2 YNFKEQ. Trimming cost V 0 bases and J 6 bases; bases outside gene matches: 5. The origin of this receptor is a woman in her seventies with acute or convalescent COVID-19. Sample: peripheral blood. The chain uses TRBV4-2 and TRBJ2-2; TRBD2 agrees at 9 bases. The DNA of the CDR3 is TGTGCCAGCAGCCAAGAGATGGCGGGGGGGCCCGGGGAGCTGTTTTTT. Amino acid sequence: CASSQEMAGGPGELFF.